The sequence of this TCR beta chain was determined in a study of OX40 agonist ivuxolimab in advanced cancers. Overall study: A male proportion of about 84% was recorded, with mean age around 62 years and range about 20 to 85.

Clones were read by immunoSEQ multiplex PCR, and TCRdb kept only the in-frame ones, dropping some. The sample includes under 60,000 clones, roughly nine tenths seen only once; the top ten take 4.5% to 5.5%. This clone has a handful of counts. This CDR3 has 14 residues. V gave up 4 bases and J gave up 8 bases, with 16 bases separating them. Germline CDR1 is SGDLS and CDR2 is YYNGEE. Cycle 7 day 1, cycle 4 day 1, and baseline were the timepoints at which blood was sampled. V gene TRBV9 combines with J gene TRBJ2-4, with a weak D call TRBD2 (7 bases). This clonotype originated in an adult with an advanced solid tumor such as melanoma, head and neck, liver or kidney cancer. This material consisted of CD4+ or CD8+ T cells sorted from blood, taken in a trial of the OX40 agonist ivuxolimab. The CDR3 DNA follows: TGTGCCAGCAGCCCCCGGGGGGCCGGGGACATTCAGTACTTC. This translates into CASSPRGAGDIQYF.